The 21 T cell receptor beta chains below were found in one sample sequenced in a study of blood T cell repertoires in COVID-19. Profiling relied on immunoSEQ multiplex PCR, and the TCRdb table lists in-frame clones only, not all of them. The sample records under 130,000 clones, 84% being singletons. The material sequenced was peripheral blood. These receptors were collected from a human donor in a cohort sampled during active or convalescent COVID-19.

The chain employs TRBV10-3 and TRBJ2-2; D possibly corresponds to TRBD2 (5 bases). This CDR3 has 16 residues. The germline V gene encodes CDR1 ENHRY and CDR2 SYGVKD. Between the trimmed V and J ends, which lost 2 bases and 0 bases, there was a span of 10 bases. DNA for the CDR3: TGTGCCATCAGTGAGCCGGGGAGCGCGAACACCGGGGAGCTGTTTTTT. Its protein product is CAISEPGSANTGELFF.

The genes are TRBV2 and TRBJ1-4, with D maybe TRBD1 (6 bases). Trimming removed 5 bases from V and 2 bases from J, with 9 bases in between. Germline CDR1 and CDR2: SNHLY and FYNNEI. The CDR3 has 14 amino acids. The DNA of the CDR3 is TGTGCCAGCAGTTCGAGGGGGACTAATGAAAAACTGTTTTTT. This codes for CASSSRGTNEKLFF.

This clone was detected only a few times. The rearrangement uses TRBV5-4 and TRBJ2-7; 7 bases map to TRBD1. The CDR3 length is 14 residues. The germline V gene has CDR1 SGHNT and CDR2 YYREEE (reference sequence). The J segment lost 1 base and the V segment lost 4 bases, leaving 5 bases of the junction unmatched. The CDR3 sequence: CASSTGQLSYEQYF. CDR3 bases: TGTGCCAGCAGCACGGGACAGCTTTCCTACGAGCAGTACTTC.

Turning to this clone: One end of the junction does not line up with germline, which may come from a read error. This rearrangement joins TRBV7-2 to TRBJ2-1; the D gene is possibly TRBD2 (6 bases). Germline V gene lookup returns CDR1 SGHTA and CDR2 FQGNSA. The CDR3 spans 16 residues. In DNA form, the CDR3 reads TGTGCCAGCAACTTACTGGGGGGAATCTCCTACAATGAGCAGTTCTTC. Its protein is CASNLLGGISYNEQFF.

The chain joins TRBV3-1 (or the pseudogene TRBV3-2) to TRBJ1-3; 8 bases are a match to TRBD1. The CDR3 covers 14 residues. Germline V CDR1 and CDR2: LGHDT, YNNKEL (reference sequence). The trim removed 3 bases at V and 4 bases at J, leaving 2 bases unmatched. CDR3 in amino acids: CASSQDRAGNTIYF. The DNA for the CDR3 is TGTGCCAGCAGCCAGGACAGGGCGGGAAACACCATATATTTT.

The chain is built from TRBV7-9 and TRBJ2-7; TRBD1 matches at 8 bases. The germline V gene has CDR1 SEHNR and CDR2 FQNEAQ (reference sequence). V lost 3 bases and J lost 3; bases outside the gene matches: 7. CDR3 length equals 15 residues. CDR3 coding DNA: TGTGCCAGCAGCTTCCAGACAGGGACAGGCTACGAGCAGTACTTC. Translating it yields CASSFQTGTGYEQYF.

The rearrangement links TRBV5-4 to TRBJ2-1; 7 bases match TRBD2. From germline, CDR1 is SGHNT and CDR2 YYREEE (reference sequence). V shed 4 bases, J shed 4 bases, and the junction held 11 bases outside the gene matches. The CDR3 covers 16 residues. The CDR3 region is CASSPILAGVYNEQFF. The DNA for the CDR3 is TGTGCCAGCAGCCCAATCTTAGCGGGCGTTTACAATGAGCAGTTCTTC.

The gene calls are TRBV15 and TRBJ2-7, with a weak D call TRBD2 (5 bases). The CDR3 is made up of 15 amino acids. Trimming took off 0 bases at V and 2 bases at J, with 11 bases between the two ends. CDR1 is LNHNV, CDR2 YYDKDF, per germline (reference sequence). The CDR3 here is CATSRDSGLTYEQYF. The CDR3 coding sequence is TGTGCCACCAGCAGAGATAGTGGACTGACCTACGAGCAGTACTTC.

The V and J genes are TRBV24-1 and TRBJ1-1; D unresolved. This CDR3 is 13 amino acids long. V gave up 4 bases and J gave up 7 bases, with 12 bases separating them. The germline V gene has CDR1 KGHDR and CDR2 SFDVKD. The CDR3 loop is CATSDRGGIEAFF. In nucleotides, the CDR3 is TGTGCCACCAGTGACAGAGGAGGTATTGAAGCTTTCTTT.

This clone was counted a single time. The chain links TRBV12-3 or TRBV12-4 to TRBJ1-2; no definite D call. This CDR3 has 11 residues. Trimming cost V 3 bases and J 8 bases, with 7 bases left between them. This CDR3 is CASSFLEGYTF. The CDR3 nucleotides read TGTGCCAGCAGTTTCCTTGAGGGCTACACCTTC.

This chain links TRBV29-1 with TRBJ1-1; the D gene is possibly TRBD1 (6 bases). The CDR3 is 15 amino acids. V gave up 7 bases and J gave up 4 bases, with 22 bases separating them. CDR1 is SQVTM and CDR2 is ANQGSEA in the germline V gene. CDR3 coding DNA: TGCAGCGGGCTATCTTCTACGGGACAACTCACTGAAGCTTTCTTT. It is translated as CSGLSSTGQLTEAFF. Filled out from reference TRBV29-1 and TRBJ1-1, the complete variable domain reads SAVISQKPSRDICQRGTSLTIQCQVDSQVTMMFWYRQQPGQSLTLIATANQGSEATYESGFVIDKFPISRPNLTFSTLTVSNMSPEDSSIYLCSGLSSTGQLTEAFFGQGTRLTVV.

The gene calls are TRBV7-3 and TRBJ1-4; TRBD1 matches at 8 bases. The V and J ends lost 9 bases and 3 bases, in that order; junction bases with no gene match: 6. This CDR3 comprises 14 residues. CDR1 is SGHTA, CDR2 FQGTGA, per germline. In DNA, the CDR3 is TGTGCCAGAAGATCAGGGGGCTCTAATGAAAAACTGTTTTTT. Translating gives CARRSGGSNEKLFF.

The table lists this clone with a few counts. For the CDR3, the DNA is TGTGCCAGCAGTTGGCAGGGGAATTCACCCCTCCACTTT. This gives the protein CASSWQGNSPLHF. V gene TRBV12-3 or TRBV12-4 combines with J gene TRBJ1-6; a weak D match, TRBD1 (6 bases). The CDR3 sequence is 13 residues long. V shed 4 bases and J shed 7 bases, with 8 bases lying between them.

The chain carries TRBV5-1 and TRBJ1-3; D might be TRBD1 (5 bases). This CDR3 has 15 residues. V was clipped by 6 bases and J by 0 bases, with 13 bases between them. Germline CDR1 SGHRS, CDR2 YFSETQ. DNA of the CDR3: TGCGCCAGCACCCTAGACAGTGGCTCTGGAAACACCATATATTTT. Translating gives CASTLDSGSGNTIYF.

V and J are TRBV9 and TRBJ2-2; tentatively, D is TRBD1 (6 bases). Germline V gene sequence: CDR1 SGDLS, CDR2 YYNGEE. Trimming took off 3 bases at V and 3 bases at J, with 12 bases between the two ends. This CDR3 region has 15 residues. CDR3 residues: CASSARQADTGELFF. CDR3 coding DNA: TGTGCCAGCAGCGCCAGACAGGCCGACACCGGGGAGCTGTTTTTT.

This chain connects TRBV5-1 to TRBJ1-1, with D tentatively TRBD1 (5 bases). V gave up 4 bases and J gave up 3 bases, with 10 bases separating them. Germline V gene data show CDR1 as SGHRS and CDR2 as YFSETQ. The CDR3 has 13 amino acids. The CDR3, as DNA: TGCGCCAGCAGCCAGGACATCTACACTGAAGCTTTCTTT. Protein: CASSQDIYTEAFF. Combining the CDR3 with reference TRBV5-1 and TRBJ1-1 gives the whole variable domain KAGVTQTPRYLIKTRGQQVTLSCSPISGHRSVSWYQQTPGQGLQFLFEYFSETQRNKGNFPGRFSGRQFSNSRSEMNVSTLELGDSALYLCASSQDIYTEAFFGQGTRLTVV.

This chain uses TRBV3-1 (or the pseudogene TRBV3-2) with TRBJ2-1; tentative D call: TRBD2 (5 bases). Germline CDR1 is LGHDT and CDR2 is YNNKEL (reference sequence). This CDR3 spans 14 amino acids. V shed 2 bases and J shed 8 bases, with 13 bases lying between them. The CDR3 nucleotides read TGTGCCAGCAGCCAAAGAGGGTTGAACCATGAGCAGTTCTTC. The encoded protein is CASSQRGLNHEQFF.

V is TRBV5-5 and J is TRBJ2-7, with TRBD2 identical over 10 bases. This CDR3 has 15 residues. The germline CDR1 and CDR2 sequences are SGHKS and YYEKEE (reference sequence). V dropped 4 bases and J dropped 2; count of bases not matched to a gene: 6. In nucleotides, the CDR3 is TGTGCCAGCAGCCTGAGCGGGGGGGCCCCCTACGAGCAGTACTTC. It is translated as CASSLSGGAPYEQYF.

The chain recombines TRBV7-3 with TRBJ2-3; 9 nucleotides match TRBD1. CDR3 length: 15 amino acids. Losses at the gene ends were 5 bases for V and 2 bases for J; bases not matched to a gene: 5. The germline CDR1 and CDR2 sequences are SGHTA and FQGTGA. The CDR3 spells CASSMDRGDTDTQYF. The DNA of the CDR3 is TGTGCCAGCAGCATGGACAGGGGCGACACAGATACGCAGTATTTT. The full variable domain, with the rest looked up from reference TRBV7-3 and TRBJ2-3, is GAGVSQTPSNKVTEKGKYVELRCDPISGHTALYWYRQSLGQGPEFLIYFQGTGAADDSGLPNDRFFAVRPEGSVSTLKIQRTERGDSAVYLCASSMDRGDTDTQYFGPGTRLTVL.

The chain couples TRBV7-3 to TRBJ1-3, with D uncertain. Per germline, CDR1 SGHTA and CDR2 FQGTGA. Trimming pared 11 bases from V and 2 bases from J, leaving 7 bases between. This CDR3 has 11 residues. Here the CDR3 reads CAPEPGNTIYF. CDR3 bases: TGTGCCCCCGAGCCTGGAAACACCATATATTTT.

The CDR3 DNA is TGCGCCAGCAGCCAAGGGGCCCACTACGAGCAGTACTTC. It specifies CASSQGAHYEQYF. The rearrangement links TRBV4-3 to TRBJ2-7; no clear D. The CDR3 runs to 13 residues. CDR1 LGHNA and CDR2 YSLEER come from the germline V gene. Trimming left V 1 base short and J 3 bases short, with 7 bases between.